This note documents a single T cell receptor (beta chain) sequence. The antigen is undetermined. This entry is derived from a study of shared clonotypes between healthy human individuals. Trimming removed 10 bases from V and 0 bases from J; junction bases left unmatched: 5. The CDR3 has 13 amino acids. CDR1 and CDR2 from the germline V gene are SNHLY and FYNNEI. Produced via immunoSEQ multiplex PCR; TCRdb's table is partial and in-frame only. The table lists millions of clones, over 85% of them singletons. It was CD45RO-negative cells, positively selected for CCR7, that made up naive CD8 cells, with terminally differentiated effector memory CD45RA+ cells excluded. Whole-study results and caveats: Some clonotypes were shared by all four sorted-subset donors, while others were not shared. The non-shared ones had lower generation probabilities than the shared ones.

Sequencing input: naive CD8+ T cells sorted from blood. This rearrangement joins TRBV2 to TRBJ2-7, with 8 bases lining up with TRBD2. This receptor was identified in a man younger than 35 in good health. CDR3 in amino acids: CANRGGSSYEQYF. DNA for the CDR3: TGTGCCAACCGCGGGGGGAGCTCCTACGAGCAGTACTTC. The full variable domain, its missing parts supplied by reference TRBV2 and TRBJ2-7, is EPEVTQTPSHQVTQMGQEVILRCVPISNHLYFYWYRQILGQKVEFLVSFYNNEISEKSEIFDDQFSVERPDGSNFTLKIRSTKLEDSAMYFCANRGGSSYEQYFGPGTRLTVT.